This T cell receptor (beta chain) was sequenced in a study of post-analysis software for immune sequencing data. CDR3 length: 15 amino acids. V shed 0 bases and J shed 5 bases, with 11 bases lying between them. Germline V gene data show CDR1 as LGHNA and CDR2 as YNFKEQ. The study's findings and limits: Controls significantly exceeded multiple sclerosis patients in normalized Chao1 diversity. The authors found that F measure strongly co-clustered same-batch samples. Five TRBV segments appeared more often in patients than in controls, and TRBV5-6, TRBV5-1 and TRBV20-1 were among these.

This clonotype was counted only a few times. Its target is not known. The library was made from cDNA and included unique molecular identifiers. TCRdb re-called the PCR reads through MiXCR, storing one row per CDR3 protein. The repertoire holds hundreds of thousands of distinct CDR3 sequences, roughly 27% seen once, with more than 0.55% in the top ten. The sequenced sample was blood. The chain employs TRBV4-2 and TRBJ1-5; unclear D gene. The source is a girl aged 10 to 17 with multiple sclerosis. CDR3: CASSQEGGSHQPQHF. CDR3 sequence (DNA): TGTGCCAGCAGCCAAGAAGGAGGCAGCCATCAGCCCCAGCATTTT.